The present TCR beta chain was sequenced within a study of blood T cell repertoires in COVID-19. Repertoires were generated with immunoSEQ multiplex PCR, while TCRdb's copy carries only in-frame clones and drops some. The table lists over 200,000 clones, approximately 84% of them singletons. This sequence was found in a woman aged 25 to 39 who had recovered from COVID-19. Sample: peripheral blood.

For the CDR3, the DNA is TGTGCCACCAGGTCCGGAAACAGTTCACCCCTCCACTTT. It yields the protein CATRSGNSSPLHF. This chain links TRBV15 with TRBJ1-6; D gene ambiguous. Trimming took off 6 bases at V and 9 bases at J, with 12 bases between the two ends. CDR1 and CDR2 from the germline V gene are LNHNV and YYDKDF (reference sequence). The CDR3 contains 13 residues.